This TCR beta chain appears in the sequencing data of a study of Graves' ophthalmopathy and Graves' hyperthyroidism. Newly diagnosed, the hyperthyroidism patients had under 2 months' duration and were aged 18 to 65. Looked up from germline, CDR1 is SQVTM and CDR2 is ANQGSEA. This CDR3 is 13 amino acids long. Trimming removed 4 bases at V and 3 bases at J, with 12 bases between. In its sample, this clonotype was seen many times. Amplified TCR beta CDR3 regions were obtained using RNA transcripts as template. First-round RT-PCR with HTBI primers preceded a second-round multiplex PCR. TCRdb passed the multiplex PCR reads through MiXCR, listing each CDR3 protein once. Of over a million distinct CDR3 sequences detected, roughly 35% appear once; the ten largest clones hold over 8.5%.

This clonotype was obtained from an adult man with Graves' hyperthyroidism. Sample: peripheral blood or thyroid tissue (not recorded which). The chain links TRBV29-1 to TRBJ1-2; D unclear. DNA of the CDR3: TGCAGCGTTGTACTGCCGGCGGACTATGGCTACACCTTC. This gives the protein CSVVLPADYGYTF.